The T cell receptor beta chain described here comes from a study of T cells in localized non-small cell lung cancer. Points from the study as a whole: Appearing in adjacent lung were a median roughly 60 of the top 100 tumor clones. Of the tissues analyzed, uninvolved adjacent lung showed maximal T cell clonality, greater than tumor. Patients showing higher blood T cell density tended to see longer overall survival.

TCRdb's table, derived via immunoSEQ multiplex PCR, lists solely in-frame clones and lacks some. The sample consists of some 41,000 clones, about 91% of them appearing once. From germline, CDR1 is SGHRS and CDR2 YFSETQ. CDR3 length equals 14 residues. V lost 4 bases and J lost 6; bases outside the gene matches: 6. Remarks on this clone: Its antigen is still unknown.

The specimen was PBMCs, collected before any cancer treatment. The clonotype originates from a woman aged 35 to 70 with stage II lung adenocarcinoma. The chain uses TRBV5-1 and TRBJ2-3; 9 positions match TRBD1. CDR3 residues: CASSPLGQGDTQYF. CDR3 coding DNA: TGCGCCAGCAGCCCTTTAGGACAGGGGGATACGCAGTATTTT.